The present entry profiles one T cell receptor beta chain with its context. V gave up 4 bases and J gave up 2 bases, with 17 bases separating them. Germline V gives CDR1 LGHNA, CDR2 YSLEER. The CDR3 loop spans 16 amino acids. This specimen comes from a study of T cells in Graves' hyperthyroidism and ophthalmopathy. From RNA transcripts, TCR beta CDR3 regions were amplified. RT-PCR in the first round (using the HTBI primer set) targeted the TCR CDR3. TCRdb passed the multiplex PCR reads through MiXCR, listing each CDR3 protein once. The repertoire holds about 840,000 distinct CDR3 sequences, roughly 37% seen once, with around 9.3% in the top ten. The definition of stable Graves' hyperthyroidism was no ophthalmopathy progression within 18 months.

Sequencing used blood. This TCR was recovered from a man younger than 30 with Graves' hyperthyroidism. The J gene is TRBJ1-1, the V gene TRBV4-3; no firm D call. The CDR3: CASSPPGMPHNTEAFF. The DNA for the CDR3 is TGCGCCAGCAGCCCACCCGGGATGCCTCATAACACTGAAGCTTTCTTT.